A single sample is the source of the 12 T cell receptor beta chains below, sequenced in a study of vaccination effects on CD4 cells after COVID-19. Which antigens these TCRs recognize remains unknown. TCRdb's copy holds only in-frame clones and misses some; the assay was immunoSEQ multiplex PCR. The repertoire holds 60,000 to 70,000 clones, with roughly 79% as singletons. Expansion of antigen-specific CD4+ T cells with viral peptide pools was carried out by the ViraFEST assay before sequencing. After roughly ten days in culture, the CD4+ T cells were isolated. The sequences come from CD4+ T cells from PBMCs cultured with HCoV-229E spike peptides, collected before COVID-19 vaccination. Receptors originate from a human donor who received a COVID-19 vaccine.

This clone was detected only a few times. The gene calls are TRBV5-1 and TRBJ2-5; 9 bases are shared with TRBD2. The J segment lost 7 bases and the V segment lost 3 bases, leaving 7 bases of the junction unmatched. The germline gives CDR1 SGHRS, CDR2 YFSETQ. The CDR3 is made up of 14 amino acids. The CDR3 reads CASSSPPTSGTQYF. As DNA, the CDR3 is TGCGCCAGCAGCTCCCCTCCGACTAGCGGGACCCAGTACTTC. The whole variable domain, filled in from reference TRBV5-1 and TRBJ2-5, reads KAGVTQTPRYLIKTRGQQVTLSCSPISGHRSVSWYQQTPGQGLQFLFEYFSETQRNKGNFPGRFSGRQFSNSRSEMNVSTLELGDSALYLCASSSPPTSGTQYFGPGTRLLVL.

This chain joins TRBV5-6 and TRBJ2-5, with 8 bases aligning to TRBD2. The V gene end was trimmed by 0 bases and the J gene end by 5 bases; junction bases not matched to a gene: 9. Germline V gives CDR1 SGHDT, CDR2 YYEEEE. The CDR3 extends over 16 amino acids. The CDR3 spells CASSLEPGGASETQYF. CDR3 nucleotides: TGTGCCAGCAGCTTGGAACCCGGGGGGGCCTCCGAGACCCAGTACTTC.

The CDR3 DNA is TGTGCCAGCAGTTTGGGGGGGAGGATGAACACTGAAGCTTTCTTT. Its protein product is CASSLGGRMNTEAFF. The chain joins TRBV28 to TRBJ1-1, with D maybe TRBD1 (5 bases). This CDR3 region has 15 residues. V lost 3 bases and J lost 0, with 11 bases in between. The germline V gene has CDR1 MDHEN and CDR2 SYDVKM.

This clone was seen a few times. This sequence joins TRBV19 and TRBJ1-5; D not certain. The CDR3 consists of 14 residues. V dropped 5 bases and J dropped 4 bases, with 12 bases sitting between them. Germline V gene data show CDR1 as LNHDA and CDR2 as SQIVND (reference sequence). This CDR3 reads CASSWPGGNQPQHF. CDR3 in DNA: TGTGCCAGTAGTTGGCCAGGAGGGAATCAGCCCCAGCATTTT.

The genes are TRBV28 and TRBJ1-4; D possibly corresponds to TRBD1 (5 bases). Germline-derived CDR1 and CDR2 are MDHEN and SYDVKM. Trimming stripped 3 bases from V and 8 bases from J, with 10 bases between. The CDR3 loop spans 13 amino acids. The CDR3 region has the DNA TGTGCCAGCAGTTTCGGGACCCGGGAAAAACTGTTTTTT. Amino acid sequence: CASSFGTREKLFF. The complete variable domain, with remaining parts taken from reference TRBV28 and TRBJ1-4, reads DVKVTQSSRYLVKRTGEKVFLECVQDMDHENMFWYRQDPGLGLRLIYFSYDVKMKEKGDIPEGYSVSREKKERFSLILESASTNQTSMYLCASSFGTREKLFFGSGTQLSVL.

This clone has just a few counts. The genes are TRBV6-6 and TRBJ2-3; D is ambiguous. Germline V CDR1 and CDR2: MNHNY, SVGAGI (reference sequence). The CDR3 consists of 12 residues. V was pared by 5 bases and J by 5 bases, with 8 bases between. The CDR3 DNA sequence: TGTGCCAGCAGTCCCCTTCGAGATACGCAGTATTTT. It specifies CASSPLRDTQYF.

The gene calls are TRBV12-5 and TRBJ1-5, with 9 bases lining up with TRBD1. Germline CDR1 is LGHNT and CDR2 is FRNRAP. Trimming took 6 bases from V and 5 from J; bases not matched to a gene: 8. This CDR3 has 15 residues. DNA of the CDR3: TGTGCTAGTGGGACGGGACAGGGAGTTCATCAGCCCCAGCATTTT. It encodes CASGTGQGVHQPQHF.

This chain joins TRBV6-5 and TRBJ2-7; D gene ambiguous. CDR3 size: 14 residues. V lost 8 bases, J lost 3 bases, and 17 bases lay in between. Germline V gene lookup returns CDR1 MNHEY and CDR2 SVGAGI. The CDR3 region has the DNA TGTGCCAGCGCGACGAAACAGAAAATCTACGAGCAGTACGTC. It encodes CASATKQKIYEQYV.

The chain combines TRBV18 with TRBJ2-5, with D unclear. Trimming removed 2 bases at V and 5 bases at J, with 9 bases between. Germline-derived CDR1 and CDR2 are KGHSH and LQKENI. The CDR3 is made up of 13 amino acids. CDR3 protein: CASSPGLPETQYF. The CDR3 region has the DNA TGTGCCAGCTCACCAGGTCTACCGGAGACCCAGTACTTC.

The gene calls are TRBV11-3 and TRBJ2-1; 9 bases are shared with TRBD1. CDR1 is SGHNT, CDR2 YENEEA, per germline. V shed 3 bases, J shed 2 bases, and the junction held 2 bases outside the gene matches. The CDR3 has 15 residues. The CDR3 is CASSLGTGTYNEQFF. In nucleotides, the CDR3 is TGTGCCAGCAGCTTGGGGACAGGGACCTACAATGAGCAGTTCTTC. The complete variable domain, with remaining parts taken from reference TRBV11-3 and TRBJ2-1, reads EAGVVQSPRYKIIEKKQPVAFWCNPISGHNTLYWYLQNLGQGPELLIRYENEEAVDDSQLPKDRFSAERLKGVDSTLKIQPAELGDSAVYLCASSLGTGTYNEQFFGPGTRLTVL.

The chain recombines TRBV9 with TRBJ2-5, with D tentatively TRBD1 or TRBD2 (6 bases each). The CDR3 runs to 17 residues. Germline CDR1 is SGDLS and CDR2 is YYNGEE. The ends were cut back, 0 bases at V and 3 bases at J, with 18 bases in the middle. The DNA for the CDR3 is TGTGCCAGCAGCGTAGCCACCCCCGGGGGCGGGGAAGAGACCCAGTACTTC. It specifies CASSVATPGGGEETQYF.

This chain links TRBV19 with TRBJ2-2; D gene unclear. The V gene lost 6 bases and the J gene lost 4 bases, with 9 bases spanning the gap. The CDR3 sequence is 13 residues long. The germline V gene encodes CDR1 LNHDA and CDR2 SQIVND (reference sequence). CDR3: CASRGYGTGELFF. The CDR3, as DNA: TGTGCCAGTAGGGGTTACGGCACCGGGGAGCTGTTTTTT.